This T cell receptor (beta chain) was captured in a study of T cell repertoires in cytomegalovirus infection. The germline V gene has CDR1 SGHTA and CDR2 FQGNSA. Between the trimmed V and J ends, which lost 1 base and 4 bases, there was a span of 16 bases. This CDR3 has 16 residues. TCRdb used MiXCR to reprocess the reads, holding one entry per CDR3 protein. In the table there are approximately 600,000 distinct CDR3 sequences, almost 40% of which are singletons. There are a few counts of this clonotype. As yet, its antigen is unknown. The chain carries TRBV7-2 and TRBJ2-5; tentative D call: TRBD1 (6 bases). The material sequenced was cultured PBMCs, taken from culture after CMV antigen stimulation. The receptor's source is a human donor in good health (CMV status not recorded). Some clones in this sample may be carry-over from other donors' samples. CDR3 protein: CASSLVGLAGAETQYF. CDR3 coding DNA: TGTGCCAGCAGCTTAGTAGGCCTGGCAGGGGCAGAGACCCAGTACTTC.